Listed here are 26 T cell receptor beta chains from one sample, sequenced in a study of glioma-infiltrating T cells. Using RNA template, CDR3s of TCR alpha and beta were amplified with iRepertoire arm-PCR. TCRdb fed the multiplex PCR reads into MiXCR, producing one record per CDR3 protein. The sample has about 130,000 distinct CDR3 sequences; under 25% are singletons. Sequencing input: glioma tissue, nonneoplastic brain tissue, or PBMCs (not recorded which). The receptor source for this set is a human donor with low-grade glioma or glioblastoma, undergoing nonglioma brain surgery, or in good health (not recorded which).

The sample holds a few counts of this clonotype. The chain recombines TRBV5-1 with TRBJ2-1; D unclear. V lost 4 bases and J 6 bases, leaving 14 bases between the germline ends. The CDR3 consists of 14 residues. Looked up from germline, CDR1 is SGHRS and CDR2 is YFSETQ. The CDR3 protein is CASSPINVGNEQFF. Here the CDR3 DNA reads TGCGCCAGCAGCCCGATTAATGTGGGCAATGAGCAGTTCTTC.

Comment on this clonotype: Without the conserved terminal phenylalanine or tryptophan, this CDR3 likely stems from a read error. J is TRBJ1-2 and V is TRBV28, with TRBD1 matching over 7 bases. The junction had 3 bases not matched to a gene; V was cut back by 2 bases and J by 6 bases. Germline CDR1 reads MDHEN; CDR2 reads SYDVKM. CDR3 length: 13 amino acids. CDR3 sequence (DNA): TGTGCCAGCAGTTTAACAGGGGCTCATGGCTACACCCTC. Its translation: CASSLTGAHGYTL.

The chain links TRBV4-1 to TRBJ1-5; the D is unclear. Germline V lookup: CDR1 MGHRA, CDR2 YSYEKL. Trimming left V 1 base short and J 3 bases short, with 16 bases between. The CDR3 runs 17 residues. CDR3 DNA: TGCGCCAGCAGCCAAGCGCCCCAGACCGAATTCAATCAGCCCCAGCATTTT. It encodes CASSQAPQTEFNQPQHF.

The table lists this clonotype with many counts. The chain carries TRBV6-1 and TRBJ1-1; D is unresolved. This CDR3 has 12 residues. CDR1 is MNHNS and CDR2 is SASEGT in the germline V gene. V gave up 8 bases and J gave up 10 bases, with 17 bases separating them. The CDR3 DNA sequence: TGTGCCAGCCGGAGGGAACAGAGTAGAGCTTTCTTT. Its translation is CASRREQSRAFF.

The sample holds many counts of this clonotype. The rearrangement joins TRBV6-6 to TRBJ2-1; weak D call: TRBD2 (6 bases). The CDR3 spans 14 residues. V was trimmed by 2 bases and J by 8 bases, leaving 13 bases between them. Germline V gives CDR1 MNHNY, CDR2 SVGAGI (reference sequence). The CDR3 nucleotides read TGTGCCAGCAGTTACGAGGGAGGAAGCGATGAGCAGTTCTTC. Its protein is CASSYEGGSDEQFF.

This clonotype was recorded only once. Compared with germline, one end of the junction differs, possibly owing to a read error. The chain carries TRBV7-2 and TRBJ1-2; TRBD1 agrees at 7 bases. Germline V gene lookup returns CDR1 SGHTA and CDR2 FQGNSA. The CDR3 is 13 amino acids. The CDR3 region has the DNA TGCGCCAGCAGCACCGGGACAGACTATGGCTACACCTTC. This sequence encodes CASSTGTDYGYTF.

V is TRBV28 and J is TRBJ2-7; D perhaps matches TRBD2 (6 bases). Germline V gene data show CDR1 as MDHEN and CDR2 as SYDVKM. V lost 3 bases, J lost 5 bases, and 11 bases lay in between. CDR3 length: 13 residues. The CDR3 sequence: CASSLLGGDEQYV. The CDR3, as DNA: TGTGCCAGCAGTTTGTTGGGGGGAGACGAGCAGTACGTC.

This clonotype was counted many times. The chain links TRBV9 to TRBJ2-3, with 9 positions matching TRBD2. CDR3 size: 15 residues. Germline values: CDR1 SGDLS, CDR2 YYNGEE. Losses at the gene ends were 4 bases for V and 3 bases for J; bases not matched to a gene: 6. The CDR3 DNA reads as TGTGCCAGCAGCCCGCTGGGACTAGCAACAGATACGCAGTATTTT. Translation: CASSPLGLATDTQYF.

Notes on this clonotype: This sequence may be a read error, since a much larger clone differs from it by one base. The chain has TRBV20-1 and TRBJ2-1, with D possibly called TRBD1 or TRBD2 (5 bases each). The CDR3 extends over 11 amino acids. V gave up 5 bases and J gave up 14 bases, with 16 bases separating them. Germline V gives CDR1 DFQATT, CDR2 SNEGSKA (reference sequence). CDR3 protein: CSASGTKEKFF. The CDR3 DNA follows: TGCAGTGCTTCCGGGACCAAGGAGAAGTTCTTC.

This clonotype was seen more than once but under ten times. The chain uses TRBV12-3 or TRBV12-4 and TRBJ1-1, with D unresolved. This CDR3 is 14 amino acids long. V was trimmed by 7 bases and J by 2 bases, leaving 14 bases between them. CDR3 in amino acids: CASTLLSTNTEAFF. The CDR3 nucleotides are TGTGCCAGCACCCTCCTCAGCACCAACACTGAAGCTTTCTTT.

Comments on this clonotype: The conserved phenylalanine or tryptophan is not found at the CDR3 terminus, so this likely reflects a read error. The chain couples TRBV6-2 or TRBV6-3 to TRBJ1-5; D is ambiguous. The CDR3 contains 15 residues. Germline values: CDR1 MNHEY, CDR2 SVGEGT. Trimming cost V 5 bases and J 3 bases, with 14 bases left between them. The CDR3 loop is CASSGRRAINQPQHY. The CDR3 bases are TGTGCCAGCAGTGGCCGGAGGGCAATCAATCAGCCCCAGCATTAT.

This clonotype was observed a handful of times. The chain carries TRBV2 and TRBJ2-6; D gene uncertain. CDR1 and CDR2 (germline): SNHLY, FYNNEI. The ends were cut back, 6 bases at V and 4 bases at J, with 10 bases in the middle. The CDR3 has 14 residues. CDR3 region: CASRANPGANVLTF. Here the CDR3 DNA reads TGTGCCAGCAGAGCAAATCCGGGGGCCAACGTCCTGACTTTC.

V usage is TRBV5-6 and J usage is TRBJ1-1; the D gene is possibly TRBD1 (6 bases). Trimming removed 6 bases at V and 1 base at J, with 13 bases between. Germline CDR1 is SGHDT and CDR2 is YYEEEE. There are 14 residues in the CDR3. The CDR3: CASTLGTTNTEAFF. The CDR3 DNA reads TGTGCCAGCACCCTGGGGACAACGAACACTGAAGCTTTCTTT. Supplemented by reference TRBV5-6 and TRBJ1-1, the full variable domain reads DAGVTQSPTHLIKTRGQQVTLRCSPKSGHDTVSWYQQALGQGPQFIFQYYEEEERQRGNFPDRFSGHQFPNYSSELNVNALLLGDSALYLCASTLGTTNTEAFFGQGTRLTVV.

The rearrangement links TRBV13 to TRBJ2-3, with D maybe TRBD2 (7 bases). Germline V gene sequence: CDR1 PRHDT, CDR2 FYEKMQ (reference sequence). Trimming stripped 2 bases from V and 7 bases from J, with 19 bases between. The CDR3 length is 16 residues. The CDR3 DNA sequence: TGTGCCAGCAGCTTACGGGGGGCCGCGGGGGAATATACGCAGTATTTT. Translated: CASSLRGAAGEYTQYF.

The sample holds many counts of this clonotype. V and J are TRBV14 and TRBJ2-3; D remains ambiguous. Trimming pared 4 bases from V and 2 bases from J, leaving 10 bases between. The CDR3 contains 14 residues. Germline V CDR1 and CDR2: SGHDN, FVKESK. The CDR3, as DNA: TGTGCCAGCAGCCTCCCCTGGGACACAGATACGCAGTATTTT. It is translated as CASSLPWDTDTQYF.

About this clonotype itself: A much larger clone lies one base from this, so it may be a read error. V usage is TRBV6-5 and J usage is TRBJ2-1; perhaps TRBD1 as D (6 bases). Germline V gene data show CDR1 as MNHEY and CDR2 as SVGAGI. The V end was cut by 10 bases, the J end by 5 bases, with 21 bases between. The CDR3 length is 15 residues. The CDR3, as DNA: TGTGCCAACAGACAGGAGGCTGCGAGGAACAATGAGCAGTTCTTC. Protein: CANRQEAARNNEQFF.

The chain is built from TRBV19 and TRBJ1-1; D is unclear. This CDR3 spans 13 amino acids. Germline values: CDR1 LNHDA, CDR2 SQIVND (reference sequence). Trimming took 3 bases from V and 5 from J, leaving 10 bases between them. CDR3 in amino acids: CASSMVRGTEAFF. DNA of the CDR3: TGTGCCAGTAGTATGGTTCGTGGGACTGAAGCTTTCTTT.

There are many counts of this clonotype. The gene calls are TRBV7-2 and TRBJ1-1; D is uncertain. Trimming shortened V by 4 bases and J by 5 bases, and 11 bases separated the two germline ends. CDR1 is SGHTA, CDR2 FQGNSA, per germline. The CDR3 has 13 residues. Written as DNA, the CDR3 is TGTGCCAGCAGCTCACTAATGAGTACTGAAGCTTTCTTT. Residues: CASSSLMSTEAFF.

This CDR3 is CASSLDAGWAIEYV. The CDR3 coding sequence is TGTGCCAGCAGCTTAGATGCGGGCTGGGCTATTGAGTACGTC. The chain has TRBV7-2 and TRBJ2-7, with a tentative D call TRBD2 (5 bases). CDR3 length: 14 amino acids. Germline-derived CDR1 and CDR2 are SGHTA and FQGNSA. V lost 1 base and J 11 bases, leaving 18 bases between the germline ends.

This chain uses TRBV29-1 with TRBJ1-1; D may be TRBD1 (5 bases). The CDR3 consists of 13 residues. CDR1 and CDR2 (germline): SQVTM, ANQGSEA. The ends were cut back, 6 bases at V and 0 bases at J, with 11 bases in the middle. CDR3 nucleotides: TGCAGCGTGCAGACGGACATGAACACTGAAGCTTTCTTT. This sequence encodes CSVQTDMNTEAFF.

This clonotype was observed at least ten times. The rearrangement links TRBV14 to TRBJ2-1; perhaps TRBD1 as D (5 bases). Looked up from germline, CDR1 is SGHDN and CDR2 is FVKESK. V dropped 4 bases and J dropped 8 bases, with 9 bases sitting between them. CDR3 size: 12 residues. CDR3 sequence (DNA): TGTGCCAGCAGCCCTCAGGGCTATGAGCAGTTCTTC. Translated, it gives CASSPQGYEQFF.

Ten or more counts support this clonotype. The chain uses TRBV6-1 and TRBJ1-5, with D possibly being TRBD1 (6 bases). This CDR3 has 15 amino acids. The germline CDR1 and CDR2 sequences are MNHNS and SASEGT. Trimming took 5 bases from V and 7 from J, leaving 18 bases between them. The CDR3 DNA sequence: TGTGCCAGCAGTCCTACAGGGCTCGCTCCACAGCCCCAGCATTTT. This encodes CASSPTGLAPQPQHF.

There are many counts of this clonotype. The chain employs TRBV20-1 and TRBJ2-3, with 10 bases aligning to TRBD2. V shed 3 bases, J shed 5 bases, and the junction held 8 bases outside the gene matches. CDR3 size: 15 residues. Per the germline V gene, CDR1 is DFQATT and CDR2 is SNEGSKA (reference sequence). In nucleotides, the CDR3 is TGCAGTGCTAGTAGGGCTAGCGGGGGTGTAGATACGCAGTATTTT. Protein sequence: CSASRASGGVDTQYF.

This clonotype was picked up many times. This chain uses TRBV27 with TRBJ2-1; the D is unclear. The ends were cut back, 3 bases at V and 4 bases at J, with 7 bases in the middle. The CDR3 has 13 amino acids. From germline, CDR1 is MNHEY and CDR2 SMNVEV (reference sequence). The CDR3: CASSFNKYNEQFF. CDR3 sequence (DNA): TGTGCCAGCAGTTTCAATAAATACAATGAGCAGTTCTTC.

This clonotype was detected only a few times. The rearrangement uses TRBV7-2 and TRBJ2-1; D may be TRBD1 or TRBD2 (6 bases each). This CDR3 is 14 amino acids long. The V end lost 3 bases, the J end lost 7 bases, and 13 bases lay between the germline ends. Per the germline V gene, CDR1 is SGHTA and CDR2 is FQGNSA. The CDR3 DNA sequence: TGTGCCAGCAGCTTGGGGGGCAGGCTTAATGAGCAGTTCTTC. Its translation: CASSLGGRLNEQFF.

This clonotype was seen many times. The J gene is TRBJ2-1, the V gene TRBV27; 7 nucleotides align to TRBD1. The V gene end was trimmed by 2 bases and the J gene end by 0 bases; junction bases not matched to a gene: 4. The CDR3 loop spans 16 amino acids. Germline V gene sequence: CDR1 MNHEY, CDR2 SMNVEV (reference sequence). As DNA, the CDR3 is TGTGCCAGCAGTTTACGTAGGGACAGCTCCTACAATGAGCAGTTCTTC. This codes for CASSLRRDSSYNEQFF.